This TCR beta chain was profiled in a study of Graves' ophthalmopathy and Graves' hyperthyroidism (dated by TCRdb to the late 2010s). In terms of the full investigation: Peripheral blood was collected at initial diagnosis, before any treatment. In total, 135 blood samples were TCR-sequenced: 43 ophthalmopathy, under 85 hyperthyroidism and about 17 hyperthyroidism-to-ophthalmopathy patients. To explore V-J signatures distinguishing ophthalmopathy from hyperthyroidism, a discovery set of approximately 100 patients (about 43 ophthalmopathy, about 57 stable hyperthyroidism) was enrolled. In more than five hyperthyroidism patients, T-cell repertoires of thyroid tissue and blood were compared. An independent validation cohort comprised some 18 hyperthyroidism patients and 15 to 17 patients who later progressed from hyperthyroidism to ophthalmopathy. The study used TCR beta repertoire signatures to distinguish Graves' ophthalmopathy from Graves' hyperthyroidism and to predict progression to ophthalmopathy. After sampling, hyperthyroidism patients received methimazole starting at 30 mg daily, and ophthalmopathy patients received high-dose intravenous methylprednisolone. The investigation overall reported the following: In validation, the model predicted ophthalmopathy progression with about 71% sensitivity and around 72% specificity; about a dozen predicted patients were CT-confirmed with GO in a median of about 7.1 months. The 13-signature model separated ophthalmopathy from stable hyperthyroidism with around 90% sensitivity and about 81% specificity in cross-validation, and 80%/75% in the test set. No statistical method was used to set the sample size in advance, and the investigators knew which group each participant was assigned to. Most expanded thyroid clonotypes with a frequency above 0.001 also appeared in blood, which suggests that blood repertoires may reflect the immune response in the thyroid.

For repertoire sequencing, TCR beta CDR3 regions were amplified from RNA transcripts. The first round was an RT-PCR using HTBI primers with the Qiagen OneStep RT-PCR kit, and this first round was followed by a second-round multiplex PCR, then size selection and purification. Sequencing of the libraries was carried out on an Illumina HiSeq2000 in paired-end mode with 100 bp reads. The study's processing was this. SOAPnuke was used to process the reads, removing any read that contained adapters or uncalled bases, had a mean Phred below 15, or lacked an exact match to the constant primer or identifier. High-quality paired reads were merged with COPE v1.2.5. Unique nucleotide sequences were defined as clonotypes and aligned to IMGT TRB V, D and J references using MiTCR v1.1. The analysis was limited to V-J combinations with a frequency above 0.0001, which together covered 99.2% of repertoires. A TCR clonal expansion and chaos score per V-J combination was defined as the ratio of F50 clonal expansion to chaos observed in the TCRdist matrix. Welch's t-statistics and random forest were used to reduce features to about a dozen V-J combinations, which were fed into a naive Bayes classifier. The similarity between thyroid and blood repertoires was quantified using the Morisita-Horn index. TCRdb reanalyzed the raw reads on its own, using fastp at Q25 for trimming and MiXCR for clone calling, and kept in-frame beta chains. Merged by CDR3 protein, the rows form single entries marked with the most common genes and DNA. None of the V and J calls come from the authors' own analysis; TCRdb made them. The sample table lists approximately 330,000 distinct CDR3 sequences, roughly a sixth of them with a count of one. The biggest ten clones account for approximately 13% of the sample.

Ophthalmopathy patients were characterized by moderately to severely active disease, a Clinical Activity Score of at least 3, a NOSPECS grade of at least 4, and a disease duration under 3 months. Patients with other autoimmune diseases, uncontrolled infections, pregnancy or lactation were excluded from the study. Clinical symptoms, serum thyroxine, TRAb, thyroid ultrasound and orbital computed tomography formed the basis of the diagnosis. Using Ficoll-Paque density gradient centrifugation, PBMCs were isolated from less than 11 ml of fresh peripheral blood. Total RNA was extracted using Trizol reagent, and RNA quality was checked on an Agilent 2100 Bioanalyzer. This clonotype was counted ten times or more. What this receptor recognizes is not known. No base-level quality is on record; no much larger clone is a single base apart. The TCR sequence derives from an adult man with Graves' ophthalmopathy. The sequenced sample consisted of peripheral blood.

The nucleotide sequence is TGTGCCAGCAGTGTTACAGGGCAAGTGCAGTACTTC. Its protein reads: CASSVTGQVQYF. The rearranged segments are TRBV25-1 and TRBJ2-7; tentative D gene TRBD1, with 6 bases matching. V was cut back by 4 bases and J by 9 bases, leaving a gap of 13 bases between them. CDR1 and CDR2, per the germline V gene, are MGHDK and SYGVNS. The CDR3 spans 12 residues, from the cysteine through the phenylalanine. Here the CDR3 DNA is all that survives: 36 bases in frame from base 1.